The 17 T cell receptor beta chains in this list originate from one sample, sequenced in a study of blood T cell repertoires in COVID-19. Data came from immunoSEQ multiplex PCR; TCRdb stores just in-frame clones and leaves some out. In the table there are about 300,000 clones, about 82% of which are singletons. Sequences were obtained from peripheral blood. These receptors were collected from a woman aged 45-59 years with acute or convalescent COVID-19.

The chain joins TRBV7-2 to TRBJ1-2, with 7 bases matching TRBD1. CDR3 length: 13 residues. The ends lost 0 bases at V and 8 bases at J; junction bases unmatched: 3. Germline loops: CDR1 SGHTA, CDR2 FQGNSA. The CDR3 DNA follows: TGTGCCAGCAGCTTAGCGGGGGACAGAGGCTACACCTTC. This gives the protein CASSLAGDRGYTF.

The J gene is TRBJ1-6, the V gene TRBV9, with TRBD1 as a possible D gene (6 bases). In germline, CDR1 is SGDLS, CDR2 YYNGEE. This CDR3 has 15 amino acids. Between the trimmed V and J ends, which lost 4 bases and 10 bases, there was a span of 18 bases. CDR3 residues: CASSPTGSERSPLHF. Written as DNA, the CDR3 is TGTGCCAGCAGCCCCACAGGGTCAGAACGCTCACCCCTCCACTTT.

The chain has TRBV7-9 and TRBJ1-1; D remains unclear. Trimming pared 5 bases from V and 0 bases from J, leaving 7 bases between. This CDR3 spans 13 amino acids. CDR1 SEHNR and CDR2 FQNEAQ come from the germline V gene (reference sequence). CDR3 coding DNA: TGTGCCAGCAGCGCTCTAATGAACACTGAAGCTTTCTTT. The encoded protein is CASSALMNTEAFF.

In this sample, this clone turned up once. This chain joins TRBV3-1 (or the pseudogene TRBV3-2) and TRBJ1-3; D is unclear. Per the germline V gene, CDR1 is LGHDT and CDR2 is YNNKEL (reference sequence). The CDR3 is 13 residues long. V lost 5 bases to trimming and J lost 4 bases, with 9 bases between them. CDR3 sequence (DNA): TGTGCCAGCAGCTTCTACCCCGGAAACACCATATATTTT. It specifies CASSFYPGNTIYF.

The genes are TRBV6-5 and TRBJ2-7, with D possibly being TRBD2 (6 bases). V lost 8 bases and J lost 3, with 14 bases in between. Per germline, CDR1 MNHEY and CDR2 SVGAGI. CDR3 length: 13 amino acids. Written as DNA, the CDR3 is TGTGCCAGCCGGGCGGCGGGGTTCTACGAGCAGTACTTC. This encodes CASRAAGFYEQYF.

CDR3 amino acids: CATSLPGSGYNEQFF. CDR3 coding DNA: TGTGCCACCAGCCTTCCCGGGAGCGGCTACAATGAGCAGTTCTTC. The chain employs TRBV15 and TRBJ2-1, with D perhaps matching TRBD2 (6 bases). The ends were cut back, 5 bases at V and 3 bases at J, with 14 bases in the middle. CDR1 and CDR2 from the germline V gene are LNHNV and YYDKDF (reference sequence). There are 15 residues in the CDR3.

The CDR3 nucleotides are TGTGCCAGCAGCTTAGCTCTGCGGGAGGCGCAGTTCTTC. This translates into CASSLALREAQFF. V usage is TRBV7-2 and J usage is TRBJ2-1; 8 positions agree with TRBD2. Trimming took 0 bases from V and 12 from J; bases not matched to a gene: 4. The CDR3 length is 13 residues. Germline-derived CDR1 and CDR2 are SGHTA and FQGNSA.

This sequence joins TRBV29-1 and TRBJ2-3; TRBD2 might be the D (6 bases). Between the trimmed V and J ends, which lost 7 bases and 1 base, there was a span of 12 bases. CDR1 is SQVTM and CDR2 is ANQGSEA in the germline V gene. The CDR3 consists of 13 residues. CDR3 nucleotide sequence: TGCAGCGCGCCGGGCGGGGGCACAGATACGCAGTATTTT. This gives the protein CSAPGGGTDTQYF.

The chain carries TRBV29-1 and TRBJ2-4; TRBD1 might be the D (5 bases). V was trimmed by 6 bases and J by 0 bases, leaving 12 bases between them. Germline V gene sequence: CDR1 SQVTM, CDR2 ANQGSEA. This CDR3 region has 14 residues. The CDR3 region is CSVGHILAKNIQYF. The DNA of the CDR3 is TGCAGCGTAGGACATATACTAGCCAAAAACATTCAGTACTTC.

The V gene is TRBV6-5, the J gene TRBJ1-2; the match to TRBD1 covers 10 bases. Germline values: CDR1 MNHEY, CDR2 SVGAGI. The V gene end was trimmed by 6 bases and the J gene end by 4 bases; junction bases not matched to a gene: 8. This CDR3 is 15 amino acids long. The CDR3 DNA reads TGTGCCAGCAGCCCCGGGACAGGGGCGTTCTATGGCTACACCTTC. Amino acid sequence: CASSPGTGAFYGYTF.

The chain has TRBV5-5 and TRBJ1-4, with D possibly being TRBD1 (6 bases). The CDR3 runs 16 residues. V was pared by 4 bases and J by 2 bases, with 15 bases between. Per the germline V gene, CDR1 is SGHKS and CDR2 is YYEKEE (reference sequence). CDR3 DNA sequence: TGTGCCAGCAGCCAGGGGACCTATCAGACTAATGAAAAACTGTTTTTT. Protein: CASSQGTYQTNEKLFF.

V usage is TRBV24-1 and J usage is TRBJ2-2, with D hard to call. The CDR3 is 14 residues long. V shed 3 bases and J shed 2 bases, with 6 bases lying between them. Germline CDR1 KGHDR, CDR2 SFDVKD. DNA of the CDR3: TGTGCCACCAGTGATCCGAGAAACACCGGGGAGCTGTTTTTT. Translated: CATSDPRNTGELFF.

CDR3 coding DNA: TGTGCCACCGCTGAGAATGAGCAGTTCTTC. It encodes CATAENEQFF. The chain couples TRBV2 to TRBJ2-1; no definite D call. The germline V and J ends were trimmed by 10 bases and 7 bases, with 8 bases remaining between them. The CDR3 covers 10 residues. CDR1 and CDR2 (germline): SNHLY, FYNNEI.

V and J are TRBV28 and TRBJ2-2; no reliable D call. CDR3 length: 11 residues. CDR1 and CDR2 (germline): MDHEN, SYDVKM. Trimming took 4 bases from V and 9 from J, leaving 6 bases between them. This chain's CDR3 is CASSSQRELFF. The CDR3 nucleotides are TGTGCCAGCAGTTCTCAGAGGGAGCTGTTTTTT.

The rearrangement links TRBV7-2 to TRBJ2-1; TRBD2 is a possible D gene (6 bases). CDR3 length equals 16 residues. V lost 5 bases and J lost 0, with 14 bases in between. The germline CDR1 and CDR2 sequences are SGHTA and FQGNSA. The CDR3 DNA sequence: TGTGCCAGCAGCGCTCCGGGACTCCGCTCCTACAATGAGCAGTTCTTC. Protein sequence: CASSAPGLRSYNEQFF. Looking up the rest from reference TRBV7-2 and TRBJ2-1 gives the full variable domain: GAGVSQSPSNKVTEKGKDVELRCDPISGHTALYWYRQSLGQGLEFLIYFQGNSAPDKSGLPSDRFSAERTGGSVSTLTIQRTQQEDSAVYLCASSAPGLRSYNEQFFGPGTRLTVL.

Written as DNA, the CDR3 is TGTGCCACCAGTGATCATGGACTAGCGGAAAGCACAGATACGCAGTATTTT. Translation: CATSDHGLAESTDTQYF. V usage is TRBV24-1 and J usage is TRBJ2-3; 10 bases are shared with TRBD2. CDR1 and CDR2 (germline): KGHDR, SFDVKD. With V trimmed by 3 bases and J by 0 bases, 5 bases remained unmatched. The CDR3 totals 17 residues.

The genes are TRBV6-5 and TRBJ1-6; D ambiguous. Deletions cut 1 base from V and 6 bases from J, with 7 bases between. Germline CDR1 and CDR2: MNHEY and SVGAGI. The CDR3 has 14 residues. In DNA, the CDR3 is TGTGCCAGCAGTTACTGGAGGGTTAATTCACCCCTCCACTTT. Residues: CASSYWRVNSPLHF.